This T cell receptor beta chain was retrieved from a study of shared clonotypes between healthy human individuals. Study at large: The plates for each donor numbered three CD4 naive, three CD4 memory, two CD8 naive and one CD8 memory.

Trimming removed 4 bases from V and 5 bases from J; junction bases left unmatched: 6. CDR3 size: 15 residues. Looked up from germline, CDR1 is MGHRA and CDR2 is YSYEKL. Regarding the study as a whole: Rarefaction gave evidence that sorted-subset sequencing remained incomplete despite large depth. Researchers found naive subsets generally carried larger estimated richness than memory subsets.

Data came from immunoSEQ multiplex PCR; TCRdb stores just in-frame clones and leaves some out. Among under 850,000 clones listed, 85% to 95% were seen once. The naive CD8 fraction comprised CD45RO-negative cells positively selected for CCR7 and excluded terminally differentiated effector memory CD45RA+ cells. Only Caucasian adults living in Nashville, Tennessee made up the donor group. About this clone itself: Its antigen is still unknown.

This TCR was recovered from a man younger than 45 in good health. This chain links TRBV4-1 with TRBJ2-1, with 9 bases aligning to TRBD2. What was sequenced was naive CD8+ T cells sorted from blood. CDR3 nucleotides: TGCGCCAGCAGCCTCGGACTAGCGCCCAACAATGAGCAGTTCTTC. Translating it yields CASSLGLAPNNEQFF.